This TCR beta chain was sequenced during a study of T cell clonality in common variable immunodeficiency. Findings and caveats of the study: Links between repertoire features and CVID complications were heterogeneity-limited. TCRbeta clonality was increased in CVID versus healthy controls. Reportedly, TCR beta sequences from common variable immunodeficiency showed fewer deletions and N-nucleotide insertions.

The CDR3 is 12 amino acids. The germline gives CDR1 SGHNT, CDR2 YYREEE (reference sequence). Repertoires were generated with immunoSEQ multiplex PCR, while TCRdb's copy carries only in-frame clones and drops some. The table lists approximately 44,000 clones, with no singletons. This clone was seen at least ten times. The antigen remains unidentified. The CDR3 end falls 3 residues outside the read, so it is completed with the germline J gene. This clonotype was obtained from a person aged 18 to 70 in good health. Specimen: peripheral blood mononuclear cells. The genes are TRBV5-4 and TRBJ1-2; perhaps TRBD1 as D (5 bases). CDR3 amino acids: CASSLDRFGYTF. Partial CDR3 DNA: TGTGCCAGCAGCTTGGACAGGTTCGGC.